This entry lists 2 T cell receptor beta chains sequenced from one sample in a study of cytomegalovirus exposure and HLA in healthy donors. It was with 60 Vbeta and 13 Jbeta primers that the PCR ran. Sequenced by immunoSEQ multiplex PCR; TCRdb stores in-frame clones only, minus some. The sample shows some 120,000 clones, roughly 79% of them seen only once. Sequencing input: PBMCs. The receptors derive from a woman under 30 in good health and CMV-seronegative.

The chain has TRBV5-1 and TRBJ2-7, with 7 positions matching TRBD1. The CDR3 spans 15 residues. Germline lookup yields CDR1 SGHRS and CDR2 YFSETQ. Trimming removed 10 bases from V and 0 bases from J; junction bases left unmatched: 13. DNA of the CDR3: TGCGCCTCCCGACCGGACAGGATGAGCTCCTACGAGCAGTACTTC. The encoded protein is CASRPDRMSSYEQYF.

The rearrangement joins TRBV6-1 to TRBJ2-2; no clear D. The CDR3 runs to 15 residues. Per germline, CDR1 MNHNS and CDR2 SASEGT. Trimming took 2 bases from V and 2 from J, leaving 9 bases between them. The CDR3, as DNA: TGTGCCAGCAGTGAAATTGGCGGCAACACCGGGGAGCTGTTTTTT. Translated: CASSEIGGNTGELFF.